This section outlines one TCR beta chain sequence together with its context. Its matching antigen is unknown. CD8 memory comprised CD45RO+ plus CCR7-negative CD45RA+ TemRA cells. The data were obtained in a study of shared clonotypes between healthy human individuals. For the study at large: There were three CD4 naive, three CD4 memory, two CD8 naive and one CD8 memory plates per donor.

Libraries were prepared by immunoSEQ multiplex PCR; TCRdb keeps only in-frame clonotypes and omits some of them. Counted here are roughly 720,000 clones, roughly 88% occurring once; the ten biggest clones make up 34%. Notes on the study in general: Around 5% was the fraction of naive CD4 clonotypes found shared across a few donors.

Trimming removed 1 base from V and 4 bases from J, with 11 bases in between. The CDR3 totals 15 residues. Germline lookup yields CDR1 SEHNR and CDR2 FQNEAQ (reference sequence). The rearrangement links TRBV7-9 to TRBJ2-1; tentatively, D is TRBD2 (5 bases). Source material: memory CD8+ T cells from PBMCs. Subset specified: CD45RO+ cells pooled with CCR7-negative TemRA cells. The origin of this receptor is a man aged 18 to 35 in good health. Some clones in this sample may be carry-over from other donors' samples. This CDR3 reads CASSLGRLPYNEQFF. CDR3 DNA sequence: TGTGCCAGCAGCTTAGGGAGACTACCGTACAATGAGCAGTTCTTC.